The 12 T cell receptor beta chains presented below share a single source sample, sequenced in a study of graft-versus-host responses after intestinal transplantation. Profiled with immunoSEQ multiplex PCR; TCRdb holds only in-frame clones, not every one. Among 35,000 to 40,000 clones listed, 75% to 90% were seen once. The specimen comprised PBMCs, sampled 1,000 to 1,300 days after transplant. The receptor set was obtained from a human patient who received an intestinal transplant, so some T cells may come from the graft donor.

V and J are TRBV27 and TRBJ2-5; a weak D match, TRBD2 (6 bases). This CDR3 is built from 15 residues. V was shortened by 5 bases and J by 1 base, with 14 bases between the two germline ends. Germline CDR1 reads MNHEY; CDR2 reads SMNVEV (reference sequence). DNA for the CDR3: TGTGCCAGCAGTCTGAGGACTAACCGCCAAGAGACCCAGTACTTC. This encodes CASSLRTNRQETQYF.

The rearrangement links TRBV4-1 to TRBJ2-1; 10 nucleotides agree with TRBD2. This CDR3 contains 17 residues. Trimming at V came to 3 bases and at J to 6 bases, leaving 11 bases not matched to a gene. CDR1 is MGHRA, CDR2 YSYEKL, per germline. The CDR3: CASSQQAGGGQFNEQFF. The CDR3 nucleotides read TGCGCCAGCAGCCAGCAAGCGGGAGGGGGTCAATTCAATGAGCAGTTCTTC.

This chain connects TRBV30 to TRBJ1-2; 7 bases fit TRBD1. Unmatched junction bases numbered 7, after V lost 2 bases and J lost 4 bases. Germline CDR1 and CDR2: GTSNPN and SVGIG (reference sequence). The CDR3 contains 14 residues. The CDR3 sequence is CAWSPGTDSYGYTF. CDR3 nucleotides: TGTGCCTGGAGTCCGGGGACAGACTCCTATGGCTACACCTTC.

The gene calls are TRBV19 and TRBJ2-7; possibly TRBD1 or TRBD2 for D (5 bases each). Germline V gives CDR1 LNHDA, CDR2 SQIVND (reference sequence). Deletions cut 0 bases from V and 0 bases from J, with 12 bases between. The CDR3 has 16 residues. Here the CDR3 reads CASSIDGRGSSYEQYF. The CDR3 DNA follows: TGTGCCAGTAGTATAGATGGCCGGGGCAGCTCCTACGAGCAGTACTTC.

V and J are TRBV4-1 and TRBJ2-1, with D perhaps matching TRBD2 (6 bases). The CDR3 consists of 17 residues. Germline V gene sequence: CDR1 MGHRA, CDR2 YSYEKL. The V and J ends lost 6 bases and 3 bases respectively, with 21 bases between them. Here the CDR3 reads CASSDPEGPRYYNEQFF. CDR3 sequence (DNA): TGCGCCAGCAGTGACCCGGAGGGTCCTCGTTACTACAATGAGCAGTTCTTC.

This chain uses TRBV19 with TRBJ1-1; 7 bases fit TRBD1. CDR3 length equals 16 residues. The V and J ends lost 8 bases and 3 bases, in that order; junction bases with no gene match: 15. The germline V gene encodes CDR1 LNHDA and CDR2 SQIVND (reference sequence). The CDR3 spells CASRKGGWSRYTEAFF. The CDR3 DNA reads TGTGCCAGTCGAAAAGGGGGCTGGAGTCGGTACACTGAAGCTTTCTTT.

The V gene is TRBV4-1, the J gene TRBJ2-7; no firm D call. V was clipped by 1 base and J by 3 bases, with 13 bases between them. CDR3 length: 15 residues. Looked up from germline, CDR1 is MGHRA and CDR2 is YSYEKL. CDR3 sequence (DNA): TGCGCCAGCAGCCAAGTGGCAACGGGCCGCTACGAGCAGTACTTC. Protein sequence: CASSQVATGRYEQYF.

The rearrangement joins TRBV7-2 to TRBJ2-1, with TRBD2 as a possible D gene (6 bases). From germline, CDR1 is SGHTA and CDR2 FQGNSA. CDR3 length equals 15 residues. Trimming removed 5 bases at V and 5 bases at J, with 16 bases between. CDR3 in DNA: TGTGCCAGCAGCGGTTTCGGTAGCGGTAACAATGAGCAGTTCTTC. Translating gives CASSGFGSGNNEQFF.

The chain has TRBV28 and TRBJ2-3; D uncertain. Germline V lookup: CDR1 MDHEN, CDR2 SYDVKM. This CDR3 region has 13 residues. With 5 bases removed from V and 9 bases from J, the gap between germline ends came to 15 bases. In DNA form, the CDR3 reads TGTGCCAGCAGTCTCCATAGGACGCCGACGCAGTATTTT. This sequence encodes CASSLHRTPTQYF.

The rearrangement joins TRBV6-1 to TRBJ2-6, with a tentative D call TRBD2 (6 bases). There are 15 residues in the CDR3. With 3 bases removed from V and 2 bases from J, the gap between germline ends came to 8 bases. CDR1 is MNHNS and CDR2 is SASEGT in the germline V gene. Written as DNA, the CDR3 is TGTGCCAGCAGTGACTCGGGGGCTGGGGCCAACGTCCTGACTTTC. Its protein is CASSDSGAGANVLTF.

Here the CDR3 reads CASSEGGLALSNEQFF. The CDR3 DNA is TGTGCCAGCAGCGAAGGTGGGCTAGCCCTCAGCAATGAGCAGTTCTTC. This sequence joins TRBV9 and TRBJ2-1; D possibly corresponds to TRBD2 (5 bases). Trimming removed 3 bases from V and 6 bases from J, with 19 bases in between. This CDR3 is 16 amino acids long. Germline CDR1 SGDLS, CDR2 YYNGEE.

This clone was counted a single time. The chain carries TRBV13 and TRBJ2-1, with 9 bases matching TRBD2. This CDR3 contains 18 residues. Looked up from germline, CDR1 is PRHDT and CDR2 is FYEKMQ (reference sequence). V shed 5 bases, J shed 4 bases, and the junction held 15 bases outside the gene matches. The DNA for the CDR3 is TGTGCCAGCAGCCCGGAACCCGGCGGGGGGGGGTCGTACAATGAGCAGTTCTTC. It is translated as CASSPEPGGGGSYNEQFF.